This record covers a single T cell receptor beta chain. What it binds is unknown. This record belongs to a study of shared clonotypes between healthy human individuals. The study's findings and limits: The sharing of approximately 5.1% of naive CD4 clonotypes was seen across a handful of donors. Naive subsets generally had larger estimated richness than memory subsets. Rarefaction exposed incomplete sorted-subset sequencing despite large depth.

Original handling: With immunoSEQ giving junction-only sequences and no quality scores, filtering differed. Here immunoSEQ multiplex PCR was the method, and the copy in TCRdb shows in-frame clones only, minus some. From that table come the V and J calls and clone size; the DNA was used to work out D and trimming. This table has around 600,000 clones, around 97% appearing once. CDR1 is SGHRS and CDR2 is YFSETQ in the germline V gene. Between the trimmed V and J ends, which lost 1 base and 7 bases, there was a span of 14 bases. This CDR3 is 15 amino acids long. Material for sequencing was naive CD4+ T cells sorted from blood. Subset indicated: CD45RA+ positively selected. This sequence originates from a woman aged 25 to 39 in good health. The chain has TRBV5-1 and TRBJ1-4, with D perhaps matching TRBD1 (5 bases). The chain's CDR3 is CASSLRSGSGEKLFF. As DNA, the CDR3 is TGCGCCAGCAGCTTGAGGTCAGGGTCAGGTGAAAAACTGTTTTTT.